This T cell receptor (beta chain) stems from a study of regulatory T cells in long-lasting Graves disease. This sample's time point: persistent/refractory GD, antithyroid drugs over 5 years with positive TRAb. The TCR library was made from RNA extracted from PBMCs. An endocrinology department in Xi'an, China, supplied the patients. Building of the TCR beta libraries involved iRepertoire HTBI primers and Arm-PCR of CDR3 regions. Via MiXCR, TCRdb re-called the multiplex PCR reads, giving one row per CDR3 protein. This table has about 430,000 distinct CDR3 sequences, around 20% appearing once. Study results and caveats: Persistent cases of Graves' showed reduced TCR diversity relative to newly diagnosed patients. Among the persistent patients, 2,741 public clonotypes were shared, more than the 966 shared among new patients.

Germline V lookup: CDR1 SGHRS, CDR2 YFSETQ. This CDR3 contains 16 residues. V was shortened by 0 bases and J by 5 bases, with 14 bases between the two germline ends. Comment on this clonotype: Its specificity is unknown.

This chain links TRBV5-1 with TRBJ2-2; D gene ambiguous. This TCR was sampled from a female donor with Graves disease. Sequenced material: peripheral blood mononuclear cells (PBMCs), taken when the disease was refractory, from a patient treated with antithyroid drugs. The CDR3 reads CASSLAEGPRTGELFF. The CDR3 nucleotides are TGCGCCAGCAGCTTGGCCGAAGGACCAAGGACCGGGGAGCTGTTTTTT.